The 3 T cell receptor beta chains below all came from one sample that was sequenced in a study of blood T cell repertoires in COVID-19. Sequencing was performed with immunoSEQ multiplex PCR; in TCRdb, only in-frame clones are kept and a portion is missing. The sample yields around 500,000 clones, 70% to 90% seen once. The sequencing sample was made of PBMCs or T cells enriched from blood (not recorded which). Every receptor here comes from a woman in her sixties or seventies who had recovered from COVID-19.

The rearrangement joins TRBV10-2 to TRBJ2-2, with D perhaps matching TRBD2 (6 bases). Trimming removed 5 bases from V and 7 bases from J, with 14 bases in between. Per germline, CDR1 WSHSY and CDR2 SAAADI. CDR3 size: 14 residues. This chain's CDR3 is CASSPTREGGELFF. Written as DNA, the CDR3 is TGCGCCAGCAGTCCGACTAGGGAAGGCGGGGAGCTGTTTTTT.

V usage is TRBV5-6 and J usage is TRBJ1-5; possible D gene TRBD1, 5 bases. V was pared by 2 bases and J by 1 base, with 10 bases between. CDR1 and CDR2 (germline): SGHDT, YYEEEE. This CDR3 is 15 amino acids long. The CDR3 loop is CASSFQGISNQPQHF. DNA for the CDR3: TGTGCCAGCAGCTTTCAGGGTATAAGCAATCAGCCCCAGCATTTT.

The CDR3 DNA reads as TGTGCCAGCAGCTCTTCCGGGACAGGGGTCAATGAGCAGTTCTTC. It translates to CASSSSGTGVNEQFF. V usage is TRBV13 and J usage is TRBJ2-1; TRBD1 agrees at 10 bases. The V gene end was trimmed by 4 bases and the J gene end by 6 bases; junction bases not matched to a gene: 6. The germline V gene encodes CDR1 PRHDT and CDR2 FYEKMQ (reference sequence). The CDR3 is 15 residues long.